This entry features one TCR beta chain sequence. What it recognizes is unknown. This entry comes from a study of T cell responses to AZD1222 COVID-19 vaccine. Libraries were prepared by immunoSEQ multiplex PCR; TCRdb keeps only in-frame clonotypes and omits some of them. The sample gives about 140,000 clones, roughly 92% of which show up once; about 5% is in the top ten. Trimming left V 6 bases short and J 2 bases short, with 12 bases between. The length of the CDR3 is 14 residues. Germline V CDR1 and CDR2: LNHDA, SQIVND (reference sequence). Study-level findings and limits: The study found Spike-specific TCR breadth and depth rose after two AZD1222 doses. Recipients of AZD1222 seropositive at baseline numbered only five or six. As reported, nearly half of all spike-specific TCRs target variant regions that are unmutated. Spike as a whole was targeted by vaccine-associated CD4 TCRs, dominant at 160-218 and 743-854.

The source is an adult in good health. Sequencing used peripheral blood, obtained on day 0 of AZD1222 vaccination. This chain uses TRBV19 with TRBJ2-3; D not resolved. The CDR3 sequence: CASRSQLYTDTQYF. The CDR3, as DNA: TGTGCCAGTAGATCCCAGCTATACACAGATACGCAGTATTTT.